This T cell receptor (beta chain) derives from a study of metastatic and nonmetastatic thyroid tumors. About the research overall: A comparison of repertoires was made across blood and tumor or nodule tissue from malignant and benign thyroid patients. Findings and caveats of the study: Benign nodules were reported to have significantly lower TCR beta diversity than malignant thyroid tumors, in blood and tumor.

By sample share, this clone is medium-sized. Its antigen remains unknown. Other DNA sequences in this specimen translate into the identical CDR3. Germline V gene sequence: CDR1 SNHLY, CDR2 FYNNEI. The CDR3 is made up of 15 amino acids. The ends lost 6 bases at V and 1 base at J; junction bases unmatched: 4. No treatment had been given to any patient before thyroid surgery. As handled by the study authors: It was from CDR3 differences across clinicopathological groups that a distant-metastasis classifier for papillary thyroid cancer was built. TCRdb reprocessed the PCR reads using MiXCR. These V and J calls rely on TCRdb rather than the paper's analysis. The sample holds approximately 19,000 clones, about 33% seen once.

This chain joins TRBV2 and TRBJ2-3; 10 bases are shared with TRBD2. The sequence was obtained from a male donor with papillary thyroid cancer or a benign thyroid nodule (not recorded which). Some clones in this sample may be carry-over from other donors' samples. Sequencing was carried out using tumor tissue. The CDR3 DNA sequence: TGTGCCAGCAGGGTACTAGCGGGGCGCACAGATACGCAGTATTTT. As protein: CASRVLAGRTDTQYF. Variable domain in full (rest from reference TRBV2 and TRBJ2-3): EPEVTQTPSHQVTQMGQEVILRCVPISNHLYFYWYRQILGQKVEFLVSFYNNEISEKSEIFDDQFSVERPDGSNFTLKIRSTKLEDSAMYFCASRVLAGRTDTQYFGPGTRLTVL.